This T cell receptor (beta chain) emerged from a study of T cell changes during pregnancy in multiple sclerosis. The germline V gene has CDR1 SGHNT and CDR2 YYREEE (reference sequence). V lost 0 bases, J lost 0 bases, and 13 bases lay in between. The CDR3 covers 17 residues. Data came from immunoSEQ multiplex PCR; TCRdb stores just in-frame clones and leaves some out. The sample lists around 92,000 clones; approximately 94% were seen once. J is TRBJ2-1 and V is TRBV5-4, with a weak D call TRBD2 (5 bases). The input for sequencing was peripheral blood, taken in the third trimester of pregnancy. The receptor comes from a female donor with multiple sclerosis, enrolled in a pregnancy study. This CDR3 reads CASSLVGVGNSYNEQFF. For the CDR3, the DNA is TGTGCCAGCAGCTTGGTCGGGGTCGGGAACTCCTACAATGAGCAGTTCTTC.